Presented here are 27 T cell receptor beta chains from one specimen sequenced in a study of cytomegalovirus exposure and HLA in healthy donors. It was with 60 Vbeta and 13 Jbeta primers that the PCR ran. Clones were sequenced by immunoSEQ multiplex PCR, and TCRdb holds only the in-frame ones, with some missing. The data hold approximately 190,000 clones, with approximately 90% observed a single time. The specimen was PBMCs. The receptors derive from a boy aged 2 to 10 in good health and CMV-seronegative.

The chain couples TRBV6-4 to TRBJ2-3; 7 bases are a match to TRBD2. The CDR3 consists of 15 residues. The junction had 9 bases not matched to a gene; V was cut back by 5 bases and J by 4 bases. The V gene's germline CDR1 is MRHNA and CDR2 SNTAGT. The CDR3 sequence is CASSIGGSGADTQYF. CDR3 sequence (DNA): TGTGCCAGCAGTATAGGCGGGAGCGGGGCAGATACGCAGTATTTT.

The chain has TRBV5-6 and TRBJ1-1, with 7 bases matching TRBD1. Germline values: CDR1 SGHDT, CDR2 YYEEEE. The CDR3 has 12 residues. Losses at the gene ends were 0 bases for V and 9 bases for J; bases not matched to a gene: 2. The CDR3 DNA follows: TGTGCCAGCAGCTTGGGACAGGGAAAAGCTTTCTTT. Its protein is CASSLGQGKAFF.

The rearrangement links TRBV19 to TRBJ2-7; tentative D call: TRBD2 (5 bases). Germline CDR1 and CDR2: LNHDA and SQIVND (reference sequence). This CDR3 has 13 residues. V lost 5 bases and J lost 3, with 11 bases in between. CDR3 protein: CASSSGLFYEQYF. For the CDR3, the DNA is TGTGCCAGTAGTTCCGGACTTTTCTACGAGCAGTACTTC. The full variable domain, completed using reference TRBV19 and TRBJ2-7, is DGGITQSPKYLFRKEGQNVTLSCEQNLNHDAMYWYRQDPGQGLRLIYYSQIVNDFQKGDIAEGYSVSREKKESFPLTVTSAQKNPTAFYLCASSSGLFYEQYFGPGTRLTVT.

The chain carries TRBV29-1 and TRBJ2-7, with 8 bases that match TRBD1. The length of the CDR3 is 13 residues. Germline assignment: CDR1 SQVTM and CDR2 ANQGSEA. The trim removed 7 bases at V and 4 bases at J, leaving 9 bases unmatched. This CDR3 is CSGDKDRAYEQYF. In DNA, the CDR3 is TGCAGCGGGGACAAGGACAGGGCGTACGAGCAGTACTTC.

This clone showed up just once. The chain joins TRBV27 to TRBJ2-5, with D perhaps TRBD2 (6 bases). The J call may be in error: the DNA end matches TRBJ2-7 better. CDR1 is MNHEY and CDR2 is SMNVEV in the germline V gene (reference sequence). The CDR3 spans 15 residues. Here the CDR3 reads CASSKAGRLTYEQYF. Here the CDR3 DNA reads TGTGCCAGCAGTAAGGCGGGACGGCTAACCTACGAGCAGTACTTC.

The rearrangement links TRBV27 to TRBJ1-2; no reliable D call. This CDR3 has 13 amino acids. The V and J ends lost 3 bases and 2 bases respectively, with 7 bases between them. Germline values: CDR1 MNHEY, CDR2 SMNVEV (reference sequence). The CDR3 protein is CASSFGENYGYTF. CDR3 sequence (DNA): TGTGCCAGCAGTTTCGGGGAAAACTATGGCTACACCTTC.

This chain links TRBV5-4 with TRBJ2-1, with TRBD2 matching 16 bases. The CDR3 has 17 residues. The germline V gene has CDR1 SGHNT and CDR2 YYREEE (reference sequence). V was clipped by 4 bases and J by 4 bases; unmatched bases: 5. The CDR3 loop is CASSKGLAGGPYNEQFF. The CDR3 DNA reads TGTGCCAGCAGCAAGGGACTAGCGGGGGGGCCTTACAATGAGCAGTTCTTC.

The V gene is TRBV9, the J gene TRBJ1-1, with D unresolved. V lost 0 bases and J lost 3, with 6 bases in between. The CDR3 covers 13 residues. CDR1 is SGDLS, CDR2 YYNGEE, per germline. CDR3 region: CASSVATHTEAFF. CDR3 DNA sequence: TGTGCCAGCAGCGTAGCTACGCACACTGAAGCTTTCTTT.

In this sample, this clone turned up a few times. The CDR3 is CASSLAFPEAEATDTQYF. In DNA form, the CDR3 reads TGTGCCAGCAGCTTAGCTTTTCCGGAGGCCGAGGCTACAGATACGCAGTATTTT. The chain uses TRBV7-9 and TRBJ2-3; possible D gene TRBD2, 5 bases. CDR3 length: 18 amino acids. Germline V lookup: CDR1 SEHNR, CDR2 FQNEAQ (reference sequence). The V end was cut by 0 bases, the J end by 3 bases, with 19 bases between.

The V and J genes are TRBV10-3 and TRBJ1-2; D is possibly TRBD1 (5 bases). The CDR3 length is 15 residues. Germline loops: CDR1 ENHRY, CDR2 SYGVKD. Trimming shortened V by 10 bases and J by 0 bases, and 18 bases separated the two germline ends. CDR3 in DNA: TGTGCCACCCGGGGGGAGGAAGGGGCTAACTATGGCTACACCTTC. This gives the protein CATRGEEGANYGYTF.

This sequence joins TRBV14 and TRBJ2-7, with 7 bases aligning to TRBD1. J lost 3 bases, V lost 4 bases, and 9 bases had no gene match. This CDR3 contains 15 residues. CDR1 SGHDN and CDR2 FVKESK come from the germline V gene. In DNA, the CDR3 is TGTGCCAGCAGCCCCTTGACAGGGTGGGGCTACGAGCAGTACTTC. This sequence encodes CASSPLTGWGYEQYF.

This sequence joins TRBV2 and TRBJ1-2; TRBD1 is a possible D gene (5 bases). This CDR3 spans 14 amino acids. Per the germline V gene, CDR1 is SNHLY and CDR2 is FYNNEI. Trimming cost V 4 bases and J 3 bases, with 12 bases left between them. CDR3 DNA: TGTGCCAGCAGTGTAGGGGAACTATACTATGGCTACACCTTC. Protein product: CASSVGELYYGYTF.

As regards this clone: Other DNA sequences within the sample encode an identical CDR3. V and J are TRBV5-1 and TRBJ2-3, with D unresolved. This CDR3 has 13 residues. Germline CDR1 SGHRS, CDR2 YFSETQ. V was pared by 0 bases and J by 2 bases, with 4 bases between. Written as DNA, the CDR3 is TGCGCCAGCAGCTTGGGGCTCACAGATACGCAGTATTTT. It is translated as CASSLGLTDTQYF.

The chain recombines TRBV4-1 with TRBJ2-5, with D possibly being TRBD1 (5 bases). The last part of the DNA fits TRBJ2-7 better; the J call may be wrong. The length of the CDR3 is 16 residues. The V gene's germline CDR1 is MGHRA and CDR2 YSYEKL. CDR3 protein: CASSQHQGSVRYEQYF. Here the CDR3 DNA reads TGCGCCAGCAGCCAACATCAGGGTTCGGTACGCTACGAGCAGTACTTC.

The rearrangement links TRBV27 to TRBJ2-3; 7 nucleotides align to TRBD1. Per the germline V gene, CDR1 is MNHEY and CDR2 is SMNVEV (reference sequence). The ends lost 9 bases at V and 1 base at J; junction bases unmatched: 4. CDR3 size: 13 residues. Written as DNA, the CDR3 is TGTGCCAGTTGGACAGGACGCACAGATACGCAGTATTTT. Amino acids: CASWTGRTDTQYF.

The rearrangement joins TRBV6-1 to TRBJ1-5; no reliable D call. CDR1 MNHNS and CDR2 SASEGT come from the germline V gene. The V gene lost 5 bases and the J gene lost 0 bases, with 5 bases spanning the gap. This CDR3 comprises 13 residues. This CDR3 is CASSMYSNQPQHF. In DNA, the CDR3 is TGTGCCAGCAGTATGTATAGCAATCAGCCCCAGCATTTT.

The rearrangement joins TRBV19 to TRBJ1-1; TRBD1 might be the D (5 bases). Germline CDR1 and CDR2: LNHDA and SQIVND (reference sequence). Trimming stripped 3 bases from V and 10 bases from J, with 15 bases between. The CDR3 runs 13 residues. The CDR3 region is CASSIDSMKVAFF. CDR3 nucleotides: TGTGCCAGTAGTATCGACAGTATGAAAGTAGCTTTCTTT. The variable domain in full, completed from reference TRBV19 and TRBJ1-1, reads DGGITQSPKYLFRKEGQNVTLSCEQNLNHDAMYWYRQDPGQGLRLIYYSQIVNDFQKGDIAEGYSVSREKKESFPLTVTSAQKNPTAFYLCASSIDSMKVAFFGQGTRLTVV.

V usage is TRBV6-1 and J usage is TRBJ1-1; D is perhaps TRBD1 (6 bases). In germline, CDR1 is MNHNS, CDR2 SASEGT. V was clipped by 10 bases and J by 10 bases, with 22 bases between them. The length of the CDR3 is 13 residues. The CDR3 DNA reads as TGTGCCATCCTTGAAACAGGGAGGGTGGGAGCTTTCTTT. Its translation: CAILETGRVGAFF.

This chain uses TRBV7-9 with TRBJ2-2; TRBD1 might be the D (6 bases). Germline lookup yields CDR1 SEHNR and CDR2 FQNEAQ (reference sequence). This CDR3 region has 15 residues. Trimming removed 0 bases at V and 1 base at J, with 6 bases between. CDR3 sequence: CASSLAGQNTGELFF. CDR3 coding DNA: TGTGCCAGCAGCTTAGCGGGACAGAACACCGGGGAGCTGTTTTTT.

The chain couples TRBV6-4 to TRBJ1-2; 10 nucleotides match TRBD1. This CDR3 contains 15 residues. CDR1 is MRHNA and CDR2 is SNTAGT in the germline V gene. Losses at the gene ends were 6 bases for V and 7 bases for J; bases not matched to a gene: 11. The CDR3 coding sequence is TGTGCCAGCAGAAGGGGGACAGGGGAAGCCGCTGGCTACACCTTC. It yields the protein CASRRGTGEAAGYTF.

The CDR3 loop is CASSLPGGLEDTQYF. The CDR3 bases are TGTGCCAGCAGCTTACCAGGGGGCTTAGAAGATACGCAGTATTTT. The chain links TRBV7-8 to TRBJ2-3, with 8 bases identical to TRBD1. Trimming cost V 2 bases and J 5 bases; bases outside gene matches: 6. The germline V gene has CDR1 SGHVS and CDR2 FQNEAQ. CDR3 length: 15 residues.

The chain employs TRBV9 and TRBJ2-5; no reliable D call. The CDR3 covers 14 residues. Germline CDR1 SGDLS, CDR2 YYNGEE. V shed 0 bases and J shed 1 base, with 7 bases lying between them. CDR3: CASSVGSSQETQYF. The CDR3 coding sequence is TGTGCCAGCAGCGTAGGATCTAGCCAAGAGACCCAGTACTTC.

This rearrangement joins TRBV6-1 to TRBJ1-2; D is possibly TRBD1 (5 bases). CDR1 MNHNS and CDR2 SASEGT come from the germline V gene. CDR3 length: 16 amino acids. Trimming removed 3 bases from V and 6 bases from J, with 20 bases in between. The CDR3 DNA follows: TGTGCCAGCAGTGATCGACAGCGCAAGGGTGTAGATGGCTACACCTTC. Its translation is CASSDRQRKGVDGYTF.

As regards this clone: A junction boundary mismatches the germline segment, possibly from a read error. The chain links TRBV4-1 to TRBJ2-5; 10 bases fit TRBD2. Germline V lookup: CDR1 MGHRA, CDR2 YSYEKL. The CDR3 sequence is 16 residues long. In DNA form, the CDR3 reads TGTGCCAGCAGCCAAGAAAGCGGGAGGGCCTACGAGACCCAGTACTTC. Translation gives CASSQESGRAYETQYF.

This chain uses TRBV30 with TRBJ1-4; 9 positions agree with TRBD1. Germline CDR1 is GTSNPN and CDR2 is SVGIG (reference sequence). This CDR3 contains 14 residues. V lost 1 base and J lost 7; bases outside the gene matches: 4. The CDR3 region has the DNA TGTGCCTGGAGTGGAACAGGGGGCGGTGAAAAACTGTTTTTT. This sequence encodes CAWSGTGGGEKLFF.

The chain employs TRBV27 and TRBJ1-5; D unresolved. Trimming took 3 bases from V and 6 from J, leaving 12 bases between them. Germline CDR1 is MNHEY and CDR2 is SMNVEV (reference sequence). The CDR3 covers 14 residues. CDR3 nucleotide sequence: TGTGCCAGCAGTTTCCTCGGAGAGGGTCAGCCCCAGCATTTT. This gives the protein CASSFLGEGQPQHF.

For the CDR3, the DNA is TGTGCCTGGAGTGCGCGGAATTATGGCTACACCTTC. Protein product: CAWSARNYGYTF. The rearrangement joins TRBV30 to TRBJ1-2; D call uncertain. Trimming cost V 1 base and J 5 bases, with 8 bases left between them. The CDR3 contains 12 residues. Germline CDR1 is GTSNPN and CDR2 is SVGIG (reference sequence).